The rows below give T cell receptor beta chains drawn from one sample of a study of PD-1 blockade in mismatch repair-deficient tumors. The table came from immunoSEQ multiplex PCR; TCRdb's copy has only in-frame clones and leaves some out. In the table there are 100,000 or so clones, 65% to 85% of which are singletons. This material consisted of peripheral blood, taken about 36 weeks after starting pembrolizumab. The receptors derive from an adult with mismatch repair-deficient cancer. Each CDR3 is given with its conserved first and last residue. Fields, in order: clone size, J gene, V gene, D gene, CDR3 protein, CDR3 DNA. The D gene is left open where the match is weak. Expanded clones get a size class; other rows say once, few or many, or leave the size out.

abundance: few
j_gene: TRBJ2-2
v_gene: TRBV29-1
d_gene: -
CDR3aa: CSVGPITNTGELFF
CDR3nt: TGCAGCGTTGGACCGATCACGAACACCGGGGAGCTGTTTTTT

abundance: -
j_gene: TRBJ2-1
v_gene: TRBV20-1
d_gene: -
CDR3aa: CSASYNEQFF
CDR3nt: TGCAGTGCTTCGTACAATGAGCAGTTCTTC

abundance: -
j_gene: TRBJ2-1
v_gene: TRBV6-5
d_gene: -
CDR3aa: CASSYEVMDEQFF
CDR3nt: TGTGCCAGCAGTTACGAGGTGATGGATGAGCAGTTCTTC

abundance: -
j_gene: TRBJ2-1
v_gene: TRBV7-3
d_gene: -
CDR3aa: CASSLKSGLGWREQFF
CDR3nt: TGTGCCAGCAGCTTAAAGTCAGGGCTTGGGTGGCGCGAGCAGTTCTTC

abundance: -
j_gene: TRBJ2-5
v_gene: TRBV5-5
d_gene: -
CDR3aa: CASSLGRIQETQYF
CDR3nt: TGTGCCAGCAGCTTGGGGCGGATACAAGAGACCCAGTACTTC

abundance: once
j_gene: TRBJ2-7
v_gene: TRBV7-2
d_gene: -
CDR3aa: CASSSRATSSYEQYF
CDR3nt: TGTGCCAGCAGCTCCAGGGCTACCAGCTCCTACGAGCAGTACTTC

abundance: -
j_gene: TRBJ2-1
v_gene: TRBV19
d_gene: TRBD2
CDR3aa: CASRTGLAGDRSEQFF
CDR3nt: TGTGCCAGCAGGACGGGTCTAGCGGGAGATAGGAGTGAGCAGTTCTTC

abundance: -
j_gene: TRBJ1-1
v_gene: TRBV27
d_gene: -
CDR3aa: CASSLGGSNTEAFF
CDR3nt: TGTGCCAGCAGTTTGGGGGGCAGCAACACTGAAGCTTTCTTT

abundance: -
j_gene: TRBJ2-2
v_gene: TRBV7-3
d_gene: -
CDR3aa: CASDLGVNTGELFF
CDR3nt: TGTGCCAGTGACTTAGGAGTGAACACCGGGGAGCTGTTTTTT

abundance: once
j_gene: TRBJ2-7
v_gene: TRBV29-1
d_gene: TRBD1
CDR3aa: CSVSPGTAPYGYEQYF
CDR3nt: TGCAGCGTGTCGCCCGGGACAGCACCTTACGGCTACGAGCAGTACTTC

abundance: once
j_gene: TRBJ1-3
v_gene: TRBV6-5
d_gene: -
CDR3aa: CASSYSRDSGNTIYF
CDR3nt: TGTGCCAGCAGTTACTCACGGGACTCTGGAAACACCATATATTTT

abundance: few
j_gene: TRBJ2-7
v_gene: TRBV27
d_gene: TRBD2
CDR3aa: CASSGGGRSFSYEQYF
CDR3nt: TGTGCCAGCAGCGGGGGAGGGAGATCTTTTTCCTACGAGCAGTACTTC

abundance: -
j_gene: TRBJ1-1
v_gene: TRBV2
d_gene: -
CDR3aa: CASSVGLEAFF
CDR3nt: TGTGCCAGCAGTGTAGGCCTTGAAGCTTTCTTT

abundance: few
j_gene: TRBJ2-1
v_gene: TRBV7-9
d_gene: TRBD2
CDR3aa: CASRLSPTAGERYNEQFF
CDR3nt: TGTGCCAGCAGATTATCCCCAACAGCGGGAGAACGGTACAATGAGCAGTTCTTC

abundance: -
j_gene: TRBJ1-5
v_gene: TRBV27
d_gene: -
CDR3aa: CASSLSLGPGQPQHF
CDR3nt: TGTGCCAGCAGTTTAAGCTTAGGGCCAGGTCAGCCCCAGCATTTT

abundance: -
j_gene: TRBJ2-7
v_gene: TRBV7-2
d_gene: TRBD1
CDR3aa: CASSPGTANYEQYF
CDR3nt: TGTGCCAGCAGCCCCGGGACAGCAAACTACGAGCAGTACTTC

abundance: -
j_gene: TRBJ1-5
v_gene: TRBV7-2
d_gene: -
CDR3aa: CASSDGRTKNQPQHF
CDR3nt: TGTGCCAGCAGCGATGGACGGACTAAGAATCAGCCCCAGCATTTT

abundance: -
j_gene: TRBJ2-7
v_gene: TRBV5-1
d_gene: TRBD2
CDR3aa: CASSLGGRVTYEQYF
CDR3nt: TGCGCCAGCAGCTTGGGCGGGAGGGTTACCTACGAGCAGTACTTC

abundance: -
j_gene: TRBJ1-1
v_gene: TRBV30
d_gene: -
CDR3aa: CAWDRAKGTEAFF
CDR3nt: TGTGCCTGGGACCGGGCCAAGGGGACTGAAGCTTTCTTT

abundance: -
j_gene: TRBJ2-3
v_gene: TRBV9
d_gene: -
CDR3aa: CASSGGIFLGTQYF
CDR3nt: TGTGCCAGCAGCGGAGGCATCTTTCTGGGCACGCAGTATTTT

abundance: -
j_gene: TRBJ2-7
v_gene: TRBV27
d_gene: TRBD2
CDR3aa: CASSLSIAGANEQYF
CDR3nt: TGTGCCAGCAGTTTATCGATCGCGGGAGCCAACGAGCAGTACTTC

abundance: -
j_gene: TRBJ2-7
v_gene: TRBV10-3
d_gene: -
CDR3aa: CAIRRDASSYEQYF
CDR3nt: TGTGCCATCAGACGGGACGCCAGCTCCTACGAGCAGTACTTC

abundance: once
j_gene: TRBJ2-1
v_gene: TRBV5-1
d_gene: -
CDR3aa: CASSRQTGEYNEQFF
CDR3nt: TGCGCCAGCAGCCGACAGACGGGGGAATACAATGAGCAGTTCTTC

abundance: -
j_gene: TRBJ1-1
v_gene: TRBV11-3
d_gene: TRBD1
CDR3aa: CASSPRDRKNTEAFF
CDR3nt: TGTGCCAGCAGCCCCAGGGACAGGAAGAACACTGAAGCTTTCTTT

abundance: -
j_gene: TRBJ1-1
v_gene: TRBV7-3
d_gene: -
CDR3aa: CASSLDGRAETEAFF
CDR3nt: TGTGCCAGCAGCTTAGACGGCAGGGCAGAGACTGAAGCTTTCTTT

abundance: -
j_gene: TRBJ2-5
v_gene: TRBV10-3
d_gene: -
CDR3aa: CAISESGGETQYF
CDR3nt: TGTGCCATCAGTGAGTCAGGTGGGGAGACCCAGTACTTC

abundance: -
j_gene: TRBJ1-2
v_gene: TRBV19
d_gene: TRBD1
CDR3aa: CASSIDANARGYEGYTF
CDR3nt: TGTGCCAGTAGTATAGATGCAAACGCCAGGGGGTACGAGGGCTACACCTTC

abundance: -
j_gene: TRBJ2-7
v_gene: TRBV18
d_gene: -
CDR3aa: CASSPRIPTRTYEQYF
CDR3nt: TGTGCCAGCTCACCACGCATCCCGACCAGGACCTACGAGCAGTACTTC

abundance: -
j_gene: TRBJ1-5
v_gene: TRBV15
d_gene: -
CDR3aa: CATSRDTGGGQPQHF
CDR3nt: TGTGCCACCAGCAGAGATACGGGGGGTGGTCAGCCCCAGCATTTT

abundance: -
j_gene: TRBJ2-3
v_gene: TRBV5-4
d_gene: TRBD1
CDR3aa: CASSEAGGAYRADTQYF
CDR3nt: TGTGCCAGCAGCGAGGCAGGGGGCGCCTATAGGGCAGATACGCAGTATTTT

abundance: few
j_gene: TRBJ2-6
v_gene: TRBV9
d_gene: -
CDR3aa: CASSVSGANVLTF
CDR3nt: TGTGCCAGCAGCGTATCCGGGGCCAACGTCCTGACTTTC

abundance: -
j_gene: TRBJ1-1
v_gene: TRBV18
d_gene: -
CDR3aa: CASSPPSGREAFF
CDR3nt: TGTGCCAGCTCACCACCCTCGGGGCGAGAAGCTTTCTTT

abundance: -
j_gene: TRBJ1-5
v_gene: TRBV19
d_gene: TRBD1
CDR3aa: CASSTWTGGDQPQHF
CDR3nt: TGTGCCAGTAGTACCTGGACAGGGGGCGATCAGCCCCAGCATTTT